Listed here are 27 T cell receptor beta chains from one sample, sequenced in a study of blood T cell repertoires in COVID-19. Generated by immunoSEQ multiplex PCR, the TCRdb table keeps only in-frame clones and is missing some. This repertoire shows about 74,000 clones, 85% to 90% found once; its top ten account for 1.5% to 2.5%. Sequencing was done on a sample of peripheral blood. Receptors originate from a woman older than 75 with active or convalescent COVID-19.

This rearrangement joins TRBV11-3 to TRBJ2-4; the D is unclear. CDR3 length: 15 amino acids. In germline, CDR1 is SGHNT, CDR2 YENEEA. Between the trimmed V and J ends, which lost 1 base and 2 bases, there was a span of 9 bases. CDR3 protein: CASSLVLGTKNIQYF. For the CDR3, the DNA is TGTGCCAGCAGCTTAGTGCTGGGCACCAAAAACATTCAGTACTTC.

A few counts support this clone. The chain recombines TRBV24-1 with TRBJ1-1; the match to TRBD1 covers 7 bases. The CDR3 is 14 residues long. The trim removed 6 bases at V and 5 bases at J, leaving 8 bases unmatched. The germline CDR1 and CDR2 sequences are KGHDR and SFDVKD. CDR3 DNA: TGTGCCACCAGTAAATCAGGGGGAAGAACTGAAGCTTTCTTT. Amino acids: CATSKSGGRTEAFF.

This chain links TRBV9 with TRBJ2-3; TRBD2 matches 11 bases. Germline lookup yields CDR1 SGDLS and CDR2 YYNGEE. The CDR3 spans 16 residues. After removal of 2 bases from V and 7 bases from J, the junction contained 9 bases not matched to a gene. CDR3 in DNA: TGTGCCAGCAGCGTCTTTAGCGGGGGGGCAGAAAATACGCAGTATTTT. Encoded protein: CASSVFSGGAENTQYF. Variable domain in full (rest from reference TRBV9 and TRBJ2-3): DSGVTQTPKHLITATGQRVTLRCSPRSGDLSVYWYQQSLDQGLQFLIQYYNGEERAKGNILERFSAQQFPDLHSELNLSSLELGDSALYFCASSVFSGGAENTQYFGPGTRLTVL.

This chain connects TRBV24-1 to TRBJ2-1, with TRBD2 identical over 14 bases. The CDR3 spans 21 residues. Per the germline V gene, CDR1 is KGHDR and CDR2 is SFDVKD. V was clipped by 3 bases and J by 4 bases; unmatched bases: 16. CDR3 coding DNA: TGTGCCACCAGTGATCCCTTCTCCGGGACTAGCGGGGGCCAACTATACAATGAGCAGTTCTTC. This encodes CATSDPFSGTSGGQLYNEQFF.

The chain recombines TRBV28 with TRBJ2-3; 13 bases match TRBD2. J lost 1 base, V lost 6 bases, and 7 bases had no gene match. The CDR3 is 17 residues long. In germline, CDR1 is MDHEN, CDR2 SYDVKM. The CDR3 region is CASRLAGGPVGTDTQYF. DNA of the CDR3: TGTGCCAGCAGACTAGCGGGAGGGCCGGTTGGCACAGATACGCAGTATTTT. The whole variable domain, filled in from reference TRBV28 and TRBJ2-3, reads DVKVTQSSRYLVKRTGEKVFLECVQDMDHENMFWYRQDPGLGLRLIYFSYDVKMKEKGDIPEGYSVSREKKERFSLILESASTNQTSMYLCASRLAGGPVGTDTQYFGPGTRLTVL.

The rearrangement uses TRBV30 and TRBJ1-5; D not resolved. V lost 0 bases, J lost 4 bases, and 10 bases lay in between. Germline V gene data show CDR1 as GTSNPN and CDR2 as SVGIG (reference sequence). There are 14 residues in the CDR3. CDR3 coding DNA: TGTGCCTGGAGTGTATTGAGTAGAAATCAGCCCCAGCATTTT. Encoded protein: CAWSVLSRNQPQHF.

The rearrangement joins TRBV11-2 to TRBJ1-3, with D uncertain. V lost 2 bases to trimming and J lost 0 bases, with 5 bases between them. Germline V lookup: CDR1 SGHAT, CDR2 FQNNGV. The CDR3 runs to 14 residues. The CDR3 DNA follows: TGTGCCAGCAGCTTACTTTACTCTGGAAACACCATATATTTT. This gives the protein CASSLLYSGNTIYF.

The CDR3: CASSPPRGDPTVNEQYF. The CDR3 coding sequence is TGTGCCAGCTCACCACCGCGGGGCGACCCGACGGTGAACGAGCAGTACTTC. The chain has TRBV18 and TRBJ2-7, with D maybe TRBD2 (6 bases). V was pared by 0 bases and J by 5 bases, with 20 bases between. The CDR3 sequence is 17 residues long. The germline gives CDR1 KGHSH, CDR2 LQKENI.

This chain uses TRBV19 with TRBJ1-5; TRBD1 agrees at 7 bases. This CDR3 has 15 residues. Losses at the gene ends were 5 bases for V and 2 bases for J; bases not matched to a gene: 6. Germline V gene sequence: CDR1 LNHDA, CDR2 SQIVND (reference sequence). In nucleotides, the CDR3 is TGTGCCAGTAGTCTGTGGGACAGTGGCAATCAGCCCCAGCATTTT. Translated, it gives CASSLWDSGNQPQHF. The complete variable domain, with remaining parts taken from reference TRBV19 and TRBJ1-5, reads DGGITQSPKYLFRKEGQNVTLSCEQNLNHDAMYWYRQDPGQGLRLIYYSQIVNDFQKGDIAEGYSVSREKKESFPLTVTSAQKNPTAFYLCASSLWDSGNQPQHFGDGTRLSIL.

The chain has TRBV21-1 and TRBJ2-1; the table's TRBD1 call for D was not verified on the DNA. TRBV21-1 corresponds to a pseudogene. CDR3 length equals 19 residues. The CDR3 reads CASSPSRDIDWSSYNEQFF. The CDR3 DNA follows: TGTGCCAGCAGCCCGTCCCGGGACATCGATTGGAGCTCCTACAATGAGCAGTTCTTC.

This chain uses TRBV5-1 with TRBJ2-7; weak D call: TRBD1 (6 bases). Looked up from germline, CDR1 is SGHRS and CDR2 is YFSETQ. CDR3 length: 14 amino acids. V lost 4 bases, J lost 2 bases, and 13 bases lay in between. This CDR3 is CASSTTGNTYEQYF. CDR3 nucleotides: TGCGCCAGCAGCACGACAGGTAATACCTACGAGCAGTACTTC.

The rearrangement links TRBV5-1 to TRBJ2-1; 7 bases are shared with TRBD1. CDR1 is SGHRS and CDR2 is YFSETQ in the germline V gene. The V gene end was trimmed by 4 bases and the J gene end by 7 bases; junction bases not matched to a gene: 8. The CDR3 runs 14 residues. DNA for the CDR3: TGCGCCAGCAGCCCAAACCCACAGGGGAATGAGCAGTTCTTC. Residues: CASSPNPQGNEQFF.

The genes are TRBV11-3 and TRBJ2-1; weak D call: TRBD2 (5 bases). Between the trimmed V and J ends, which lost 2 bases and 8 bases, there was a span of 10 bases. The length of the CDR3 is 13 residues. The germline gives CDR1 SGHNT, CDR2 YENEEA. In DNA, the CDR3 is TGTGCCAGCAGCTTAAGGAGGATAGATGAGCAGTTCTTC. Its translation: CASSLRRIDEQFF.

The CDR3 reads CASGGLAGVEQYF. The CDR3 coding sequence is TGTGCCAGCGGAGGACTAGCGGGAGTTGAGCAGTACTTC. The rearrangement links TRBV2 to TRBJ2-7; 13 positions agree with TRBD2. J gave up 7 bases and V 8 bases, and 5 bases lay outside the gene matches. This CDR3 has 13 amino acids. Germline V CDR1 and CDR2: SNHLY, FYNNEI.

This rearrangement joins TRBV18 to TRBJ1-1, with D hard to call. The CDR3 spans 14 residues. Per the germline V gene, CDR1 is KGHSH and CDR2 is LQKENI. Trimming removed 3 bases from V and 5 bases from J, with 13 bases in between. CDR3 DNA: TGTGCCAGCTCACCGAACGGAGCGGGGACTGAAGCTTTCTTT. Its protein is CASSPNGAGTEAFF. Based on the CDR3 plus reference TRBV18 and TRBJ1-1, the full variable domain is NAGVMQNPRHLVRRRGQEARLRCSPMKGHSHVYWYRQLPEEGLKFMVYLQKENIIDESGMPKERFSAEFPKEGPSILRIQQVVRGDSAAYFCASSPNGAGTEAFFGQGTRLTVV.

The chain carries TRBV11-3 and TRBJ1-2, with TRBD1 as a possible D gene (5 bases). V dropped 0 bases and J dropped 7 bases, with 15 bases sitting between them. This CDR3 has 15 residues. Germline CDR1 and CDR2: SGHNT and YENEEA. For the CDR3, the DNA is TGTGCCAGCAGCTTAGAAGGTGCAGGGATAGGTGGCTACACCTTC. Amino acids: CASSLEGAGIGGYTF.

This rearrangement joins TRBV27 to TRBJ1-2; possibly TRBD1 for D (6 bases). The germline V and J ends were trimmed by 6 bases and 5 bases, with 13 bases remaining between them. Germline-derived CDR1 and CDR2 are MNHEY and SMNVEV (reference sequence). The CDR3 totals 13 residues. The DNA of the CDR3 is TGTGCCAGCAGGCCCACCGGGACATATGGCTACACCTTC. Translation gives CASRPTGTYGYTF.

The V call is TRBV7-2, the J call TRBJ2-7; TRBD1 matches 9 bases. The V segment lost 2 bases and the J segment 2 bases; nucleotides outside the gene matches: 1. Looked up from germline, CDR1 is SGHTA and CDR2 is FQGNSA. The CDR3 loop spans 14 amino acids. CDR3 bases: TGTGCCAGCAGCTTACGACAGGGGGCCTACGAGCAGTACTTC. Encoded protein: CASSLRQGAYEQYF.

V gene TRBV9 combines with J gene TRBJ1-2; 8 nucleotides line up with TRBD1. Losses at the gene ends were 4 bases for V and 1 base for J; bases not matched to a gene: 3. Germline loops: CDR1 SGDLS, CDR2 YYNGEE. CDR3 length: 14 amino acids. CDR3 coding DNA: TGTGCCAGCAGCCGCGGACAGGGTAACTATGGCTACACCTTC. It is translated as CASSRGQGNYGYTF.

The V and J genes are TRBV7-3 and TRBJ2-1, with 11 bases matching TRBD2. The CDR3 runs to 15 residues. J gave up 5 bases and V 3 bases, and 3 bases lay outside the gene matches. Germline CDR1 is SGHTA and CDR2 is FQGTGA. CDR3 bases: TGTGCCAGCAGCTTCACTAGCGGGAGTAACAATGAGCAGTTCTTC. As protein: CASSFTSGSNNEQFF.

Only one count was recorded for this clone. The V gene is TRBV11-3, the J gene TRBJ2-5, with 9 bases lining up with TRBD2. Germline V gene data show CDR1 as SGHNT and CDR2 as YENEEA. The CDR3 consists of 17 residues. Trimming removed 1 base from V and 2 bases from J; junction bases left unmatched: 8. The CDR3 DNA follows: TGTGCCAGCAGCTTAGGAACGGGGACTAGCTCACAAGAGACCCAGTACTTC. Translating it yields CASSLGTGTSSQETQYF.

The chain combines TRBV27 with TRBJ1-2; no reliable D call. Trimming cost V 5 bases and J 5 bases, with 15 bases left between them. CDR1 and CDR2 from the germline V gene are MNHEY and SMNVEV (reference sequence). The CDR3 extends over 14 amino acids. CDR3 in amino acids: CASSARALYYGYTF. Here the CDR3 DNA reads TGTGCCAGCAGTGCCCGAGCCCTGTATTATGGCTACACCTTC.

The CDR3 is CSASGTEPYEQYF. The CDR3 nucleotides are TGCAGCGCCTCCGGGACAGAGCCCTACGAGCAGTACTTC. This chain joins TRBV29-1 and TRBJ2-7; 7 bases are a match to TRBD1. The V gene end was trimmed by 7 bases and the J gene end by 2 bases; junction bases not matched to a gene: 8. This CDR3 has 13 amino acids. Looked up from germline, CDR1 is SQVTM and CDR2 is ANQGSEA.

This clone was counted a single time. The chain couples TRBV19 to TRBJ1-5; D gene unclear. There are 16 residues in the CDR3. Germline CDR1 reads LNHDA; CDR2 reads SQIVND (reference sequence). V was cut by 6 bases and J by 7 bases, with 22 bases left in between. This CDR3 reads CASRSGNGPRWQPQHF. The DNA for the CDR3 is TGTGCCAGTAGGTCGGGGAATGGCCCAAGATGGCAGCCCCAGCATTTT.

The chain's CDR3 is CATSRAVTRTDTQYF. The CDR3 region has the DNA TGTGCCACCAGCAGGGCAGTGACTCGCACAGATACGCAGTATTTT. V gene TRBV15 combines with J gene TRBJ2-3; D is ambiguous. The germline V gene has CDR1 LNHNV and CDR2 YYDKDF (reference sequence). The CDR3 totals 15 residues. The V gene lost 3 bases and the J gene lost 1 base, with 11 bases spanning the gap.

The gene calls are TRBV7-9 and TRBJ2-3; TRBD2 matches at 14 bases. V was pared by 3 bases and J by 4 bases, with 3 bases of the junction left unmatched. The CDR3 has 16 amino acids. CDR1 and CDR2 (germline): SEHNR, FQNEAQ (reference sequence). DNA for the CDR3: TGTGCCAGCAGCTTCGGACTAGCGGGGGGTTCAGATACGCAGTATTTT. Protein sequence: CASSFGLAGGSDTQYF.

The chain is built from TRBV4-2 and TRBJ2-3; TRBD2 aligns across 10 bases. CDR3 length equals 19 residues. J was trimmed by 0 bases and V by 1 base; bases with no gene match: 10. Germline V gene lookup returns CDR1 LGHNA and CDR2 YNFKEQ. DNA of the CDR3: TGTGCCAGCAGCCAAGCGCGGACTAGCGGAGCCCTAAGCACAGATACGCAGTATTTT. This codes for CASSQARTSGALSTDTQYF.